These T cell receptor beta chains were read from a single sample in a study of regulatory T cells in long-lasting Graves disease. TCRdb ran MiXCR on the multiplex PCR reads and lists one entry per CDR3 protein. Of roughly 520,000 distinct CDR3 sequences in the sample, about 12% were seen once. Separately, the same data were catalogued under a study of T cells in Graves' hyperthyroidism and ophthalmopathy.

The source was peripheral blood mononuclear cells (PBMCs), collected at new diagnosis, from a patient treated with antithyroid drugs. Receptors originate from a woman younger than 45 with Graves disease. The CDR3 runs from the conserved cysteine through the conserved F or W. Each record gives: D gene, clone size, V gene, J gene, CDR3 DNA, CDR3 protein. A D gene is named only where the DNA matches it firmly. Where a row states a size, it is once, few, many or the class of an expanded clone; other rows omit it.

d_gene: .
abundance: many
v_gene: TRBV30
j_gene: TRBJ1-1
CDR3nt: TGTGCCTGGAGTGTAACCGTACAGGGCCGCACTGAAGCTTTCTTT
CDR3aa: CAWSVTVQGRTEAFF

d_gene: TRBD1
abundance: .
v_gene: TRBV10-1
j_gene: TRBJ2-1
CDR3nt: TGCGCCAGCAGTGAGTCGAGGACAGGGAGTGGGTTCTTC
CDR3aa: CASSESRTGSGFF

d_gene: .
abundance: many
v_gene: TRBV28
j_gene: TRBJ2-5
CDR3nt: TGTGCCAGCAGATCATCAGACTCGTGGGAGACCCAGTACTTC
CDR3aa: CASRSSDSWETQYF

d_gene: TRBD1
abundance: many
v_gene: TRBV28
j_gene: TRBJ2-7
CDR3nt: TGTGCCAGCAGTTTAGCGGGACAGGCCTCCTACGAGCAGTACTTC
CDR3aa: CASSLAGQASYEQYF

d_gene: TRBD1
abundance: many
v_gene: TRBV12-3/TRBV12-4
j_gene: TRBJ2-1
CDR3nt: TGTGCCAGCTTTGGAGACAGGGGGGAGCAGTTCTTC
CDR3aa: CASFGDRGEQFF

d_gene: TRBD2
abundance: many
v_gene: TRBV9
j_gene: TRBJ2-2
CDR3nt: TGTGCCAGCAGCGTGCGGGGGACTAGCGGGCTCACCGGGGAGCTGTTTTTT
CDR3aa: CASSVRGTSGLTGELFF

d_gene: .
abundance: many
v_gene: TRBV2
j_gene: TRBJ1-1
CDR3nt: TGTGCCAGCAGACCGGACAGCCCCACTGAAGCTTTCTTT
CDR3aa: CASRPDSPTEAFF

d_gene: .
abundance: many
v_gene: TRBV6-5
j_gene: TRBJ1-1
CDR3nt: TGTGCCAGCAGTTACGGGGACCTGCTTAGTGTGACTGAAGCTTTCTTT
CDR3aa: CASSYGDLLSVTEAFF

d_gene: .
abundance: many
v_gene: TRBV10-3
j_gene: TRBJ2-7
CDR3nt: TGTGCCATCAGCGGAGGGACCAATCTCGGTTGGTACGAGCAGTACTTC
CDR3aa: CAISGGTNLGWYEQYF

d_gene: TRBD1
abundance: many
v_gene: TRBV3-1
j_gene: TRBJ2-3
CDR3nt: TGTGCCAGCAGCCATCCCGGACAGGGTACAGATACGCAGTATTTT
CDR3aa: CASSHPGQGTDTQYF

d_gene: TRBD2
abundance: many
v_gene: TRBV11-3
j_gene: TRBJ2-1
CDR3nt: TGTGCCAGCAGCTTAGTACCACCACCTTTAGCGGGAAGTTACAATGAGCAGTTCTTC
CDR3aa: CASSLVPPPLAGSYNEQFF

d_gene: .
abundance: many
v_gene: TRBV12-3/TRBV12-4
j_gene: TRBJ1-1
CDR3nt: TGTGCCAGCAGTTTACATGTCCTAAGGGGGAACACTGAAGCTTTCTTT
CDR3aa: CASSLHVLRGNTEAFF

d_gene: TRBD1
abundance: many
v_gene: TRBV2
j_gene: TRBJ1-1
CDR3nt: TGTGCCAGCAGTGAAGGGACAGGGGCAAACACTGAAGCTTTCTTT
CDR3aa: CASSEGTGANTEAFF

d_gene: TRBD1
abundance: .
v_gene: TRBV5-1
j_gene: TRBJ2-6
CDR3nt: TGCGCCAGCAGCTTGCTTACAGGGGGCCGCGGAGGGGCCAACGTCCTGACTTTC
CDR3aa: CASSLLTGGRGGANVLTF

d_gene: TRBD2
abundance: many
v_gene: TRBV10-3
j_gene: TRBJ2-1
CDR3nt: TGTGCCATACTAGCGGGAGGAGGTGAGCAGTTCTTC
CDR3aa: CAILAGGGEQFF

d_gene: .
abundance: few
v_gene: TRBV11-3
j_gene: TRBJ2-1
CDR3nt: TGTGCCAGCAGCTGGGACTTTCCTACGGGTAATGAGCAGTTCTTC
CDR3aa: CASSWDFPTGNEQFF

d_gene: .
abundance: many
v_gene: TRBV11-3
j_gene: TRBJ1-3
CDR3nt: TGTGCCAGCAGCTTAGGTTACTCTGGAAACACCATATATTTT
CDR3aa: CASSLGYSGNTIYF

d_gene: TRBD2
abundance: many
v_gene: TRBV7-2
j_gene: TRBJ2-7
CDR3nt: TGTGCCAGCAGCTTCCGTTGGACTAGCGGCTCATACGAGCAGTACTTC
CDR3aa: CASSFRWTSGSYEQYF

d_gene: .
abundance: many
v_gene: TRBV3-1
j_gene: TRBJ1-2
CDR3nt: TGTGCCAGCAGCCAATTCACCAGAAACTATGGCTACACCTTC
CDR3aa: CASSQFTRNYGYTF

d_gene: .
abundance: .
v_gene: TRBV5-8
j_gene: TRBJ1-2
CDR3nt: TGTGCCAGCAGCGCGACCCGGGACGCCTTTTACGGGCATGGCTACACCTTC
CDR3aa: CASSATRDAFYGHGYTF

d_gene: .
abundance: many
v_gene: TRBV24-1
j_gene: TRBJ2-1
CDR3nt: TGTGCCACCAGTGACTCGGGGGCATATGAGCAGTTCTTC
CDR3aa: CATSDSGAYEQFF

d_gene: TRBD2
abundance: few
v_gene: TRBV4-3
j_gene: TRBJ2-1
CDR3nt: TGCGCCAGCAGCCAAGACAGGGACTACTCCTACAATGAGCAGTTCTTC
CDR3aa: CASSQDRDYSYNEQFF

d_gene: .
abundance: many
v_gene: TRBV7-2
j_gene: TRBJ1-5
CDR3nt: TGTGCCAGCAGCTTAGCCGGGACCCCTGATCAGCCCCAGCATTTT
CDR3aa: CASSLAGTPDQPQHF

d_gene: TRBD1
abundance: many
v_gene: TRBV7-9
j_gene: TRBJ2-3
CDR3nt: TGTGCCAGCAGCCCCCTGGGGACAGGGGAAGATACGCAGTATTTT
CDR3aa: CASSPLGTGEDTQYF

d_gene: .
abundance: many
v_gene: TRBV6-5
j_gene: TRBJ1-1
CDR3nt: TGTGCCAGCAGTTACTCGGGGGCGAACACTGAAGCTTTCTTT
CDR3aa: CASSYSGANTEAFF

d_gene: TRBD1
abundance: few
v_gene: TRBV20-1
j_gene: TRBJ1-5
CDR3nt: TGCAGTGCTAGGAATACCGGACAGGGGGCAAGGCAGCCCCAGCATTTT
CDR3aa: CSARNTGQGARQPQHF

d_gene: TRBD2
abundance: many
v_gene: TRBV20-1
j_gene: TRBJ2-7
CDR3nt: TGCAGTGTTAAGACGACTAGCGGGTTCTTCTCCTACGAGCAGTACTTC
CDR3aa: CSVKTTSGFFSYEQYF

d_gene: .
abundance: few
v_gene: TRBV6-1
j_gene: TRBJ2-1
CDR3nt: TGTGTCCTCAGTCCTGGACTCTCAAATGAGCAGTTCTTC
CDR3aa: CVLSPGLSNEQFF

d_gene: .
abundance: many
v_gene: TRBV2
j_gene: TRBJ2-3
CDR3nt: TGTGCCAGAGCACAACGCGGTAATACGCAGTATTTT
CDR3aa: CARAQRGNTQYF

d_gene: TRBD1
abundance: few
v_gene: TRBV6-2/TRBV6-3
j_gene: TRBJ1-5
CDR3nt: TGTGCCAGCAGTGAACCTCAGGGGGCTTGGCAGCCCCAGCATTTT
CDR3aa: CASSEPQGAWQPQHF

d_gene: TRBD1
abundance: .
v_gene: TRBV19
j_gene: TRBJ2-5
CDR3nt: TGTGCCAGTAAGGACAGGGCCGGTGAAGAGACCCAGTACTTC
CDR3aa: CASKDRAGEETQYF

d_gene: TRBD2
abundance: many
v_gene: TRBV6-1
j_gene: TRBJ2-1
CDR3nt: TGTGCCAGCAGTCTTTCTAGCGGGATAAGGAGTGAGCAGTTCTTC
CDR3aa: CASSLSSGIRSEQFF

d_gene: TRBD1
abundance: many
v_gene: TRBV15
j_gene: TRBJ1-5
CDR3nt: TGTGCCACGGGACAGGGTGGGCGTTATCAGCCCCAGCATTTT
CDR3aa: CATGQGGRYQPQHF

d_gene: .
abundance: few
v_gene: TRBV7-3
j_gene: TRBJ2-5
CDR3nt: TGTGCCAGCAGCTTAAACCCAGCGGGAGAGACCCAGTACTTC
CDR3aa: CASSLNPAGETQYF

d_gene: .
abundance: .
v_gene: TRBV6-1
j_gene: TRBJ2-1
CDR3nt: TGTGCCAGCAGTGACGGTCTGAGAATACGATACAATGAGCAGTTCTTC
CDR3aa: CASSDGLRIRYNEQFF

d_gene: .
abundance: .
v_gene: TRBV30
j_gene: TRBJ2-1
CDR3nt: TGTGCCTGGAGGAAGGCGGCGCTCTACAATGAGCAGTTCTTC
CDR3aa: CAWRKAALYNEQFF

d_gene: .
abundance: few
v_gene: TRBV2
j_gene: TRBJ2-7
CDR3nt: TGTGCCAGCACCGATCCAGGTAGTGGCTACGAGCAGTACTTC
CDR3aa: CASTDPGSGYEQYF

d_gene: .
abundance: few
v_gene: TRBV5-1
j_gene: TRBJ2-1
CDR3nt: TGCGCCAGCAGCTTTTCGGGGTCTGGAGCCTACAATGAGCAGTTCTTC
CDR3aa: CASSFSGSGAYNEQFF

d_gene: .
abundance: .
v_gene: TRBV7-9
j_gene: TRBJ1-3
CDR3nt: TGTGCCACTAAGAGCTCTGGAAACACCATATATTTT
CDR3aa: CATKSSGNTIYF

d_gene: TRBD1
abundance: few
v_gene: TRBV7-3
j_gene: TRBJ1-1
CDR3nt: TGTGCCAGCAGGGGGGATAAGACAGGGATGAACACTGAAGCTTTCTTT
CDR3aa: CASRGDKTGMNTEAFF

d_gene: .
abundance: many
v_gene: TRBV28
j_gene: TRBJ1-1
CDR3nt: TGTGCCAGCAGTTTAATCGGCAGAGGGTTCTTT
CDR3aa: CASSLIGRGFF

d_gene: .
abundance: many
v_gene: TRBV2
j_gene: TRBJ1-4
CDR3nt: TGTGCCAGCACGGATTGGGGCAGGGGTAATGAAAAACTGTTTTTT
CDR3aa: CASTDWGRGNEKLFF

d_gene: .
abundance: many
v_gene: TRBV11-2
j_gene: TRBJ2-3
CDR3nt: TGTGCCAGCAGCTTATGGCAGGGGCTAGATACGCAGTATTTT
CDR3aa: CASSLWQGLDTQYF

d_gene: .
abundance: few
v_gene: TRBV7-9
j_gene: TRBJ1-2
CDR3nt: TGTGCCAGCAGCACGCTACAGGCCGGGGGTGGCTACACCTTC
CDR3aa: CASSTLQAGGGYTF

d_gene: .
abundance: few
v_gene: TRBV19
j_gene: TRBJ1-1
CDR3nt: TGTGCCACGCTCTGGGACGGGTACACTGAAGCTTTCTTT
CDR3aa: CATLWDGYTEAFF

d_gene: .
abundance: many
v_gene: TRBV18
j_gene: TRBJ2-7
CDR3nt: TGTGCCAGCTCACCACGGCAATATCAGTTCTACGAGCAGTACTTC
CDR3aa: CASSPRQYQFYEQYF

d_gene: TRBD1
abundance: few
v_gene: TRBV5-4
j_gene: TRBJ1-6
CDR3nt: TGTGCCAGCAGCTTGACAGGGGTGTCACCCCTCCACTTT
CDR3aa: CASSLTGVSPLHF

d_gene: .
abundance: few
v_gene: TRBV4-1
j_gene: TRBJ2-2
CDR3nt: TGCGCCAGCAGCCAGGGCCCGGGGGCCACCGGGGAGCTGTTTTTT
CDR3aa: CASSQGPGATGELFF

d_gene: .
abundance: many
v_gene: TRBV19
j_gene: TRBJ1-1
CDR3nt: TGTGCCAGTAATCAGCGGGGGGAGGGAACTGAAGCTTTCTTT
CDR3aa: CASNQRGEGTEAFF

d_gene: .
abundance: many
v_gene: TRBV7-9
j_gene: TRBJ1-2
CDR3nt: TGTGCCAGCAGCCTCAGACACTATGGCTACACCTTC
CDR3aa: CASSLRHYGYTF

d_gene: .
abundance: many
v_gene: TRBV2
j_gene: TRBJ2-3
CDR3nt: TGTGCCAGCAAGGACCTCACAGATACGCAGTATTTT
CDR3aa: CASKDLTDTQYF

d_gene: .
abundance: many
v_gene: TRBV6-1
j_gene: TRBJ1-5
CDR3nt: TGTGCCAGCCTCGAGGGGGTCTTTAGCAATCAGCCCCAGCATTTT
CDR3aa: CASLEGVFSNQPQHF

d_gene: .
abundance: many
v_gene: TRBV28
j_gene: TRBJ2-5
CDR3nt: TGTGCCAGCAGTTTTAGGACTTCCTACCAAGAGACCCAGTACTTC
CDR3aa: CASSFRTSYQETQYF

d_gene: .
abundance: many
v_gene: TRBV3-1
j_gene: TRBJ2-2
CDR3nt: TGTGCCAGCAGACACACCGGGGAGCTGTTTTTT
CDR3aa: CASRHTGELFF

d_gene: .
abundance: few
v_gene: TRBV3-1
j_gene: TRBJ1-2
CDR3nt: TGTGCCAGCAGCTTATACACAACTTCGAACTATGGCTACACCTTC
CDR3aa: CASSLYTTSNYGYTF

d_gene: .
abundance: many
v_gene: TRBV20-1
j_gene: TRBJ2-7
CDR3nt: TGCAGTGCTAGAGATCTGGCCCGAAGTTCCTACGAGCAGTACTTC
CDR3aa: CSARDLARSSYEQYF

d_gene: .
abundance: .
v_gene: TRBV5-1
j_gene: TRBJ1-4
CDR3nt: TGCGCCAGCAAGGACAACACTAATGAAAAACTGTTTTTT
CDR3aa: CASKDNTNEKLFF

d_gene: .
abundance: .
v_gene: TRBV7-9
j_gene: TRBJ2-1
CDR3nt: TGTGCCAGCAGCTTAGGGAGTAGCGGCAGCTCCTACAATGAGCAGTTCTTC
CDR3aa: CASSLGSSGSSYNEQFF